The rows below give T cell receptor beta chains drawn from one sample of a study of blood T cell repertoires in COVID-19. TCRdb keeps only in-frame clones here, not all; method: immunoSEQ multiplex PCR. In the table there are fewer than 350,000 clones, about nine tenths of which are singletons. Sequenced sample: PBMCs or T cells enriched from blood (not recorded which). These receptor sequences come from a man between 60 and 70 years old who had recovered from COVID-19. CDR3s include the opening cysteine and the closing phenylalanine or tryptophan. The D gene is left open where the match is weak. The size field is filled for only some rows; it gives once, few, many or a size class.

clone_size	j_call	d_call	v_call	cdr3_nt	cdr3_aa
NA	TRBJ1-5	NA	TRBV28	TGTGCCAGCAGTGGGGAGGGGGGTGGCAATCAGCCCCAGCATTTT	CASSGEGGGNQPQHF
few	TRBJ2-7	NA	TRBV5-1	TGCGCCAGCAGCTTGGTGTCCGGGACACGGTCCTACGAGCAGTACTTC	CASSLVSGTRSYEQYF
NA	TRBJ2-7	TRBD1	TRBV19	TGTGCCAGTAGTCTAAGGGGACAGGGGTTCTACGAGCAGTACTTC	CASSLRGQGFYEQYF
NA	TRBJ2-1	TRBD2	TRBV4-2	TGTGCCAGCAGCCAAGACGGGACTAGCCGAGTTGAGCAGTTCTTC	CASSQDGTSRVEQFF
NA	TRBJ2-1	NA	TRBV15	TGTGCCACCAGCAGAGATTTAGCGGTCCATGAGCAGTTCTTC	CATSRDLAVHEQFF
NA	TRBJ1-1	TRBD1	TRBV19	TGTGCCAGTAGATTGGGACAGGGGGTATATGAAGCTTTCTTT	CASRLGQGVYEAFF
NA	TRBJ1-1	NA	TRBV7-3	TGTGCCAGCAGCTTACTCTCGGGCACTGAAGCTTTCTTT	CASSLLSGTEAFF
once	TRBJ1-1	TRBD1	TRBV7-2	TGTGCCAGCAGCTTTCTGCCGGGACAGTTGGACACTGAAGCTTTCTTT	CASSFLPGQLDTEAFF
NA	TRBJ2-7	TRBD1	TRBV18	TGTGCCAGCTCCCCCGGGACAGGAGCCTACGAGCAGTACTTC	CASSPGTGAYEQYF
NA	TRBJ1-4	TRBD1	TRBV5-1	TGCGCCAGCAGCTTGGGCAAGGGGGCTAGGGGTGAAAAACTGTTTTTT	CASSLGKGARGEKLFF
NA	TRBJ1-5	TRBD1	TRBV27	TGTGCCAGCGGGGACAGGGGACGTGGCAATCAGCCCCAGCATTTT	CASGDRGRGNQPQHF
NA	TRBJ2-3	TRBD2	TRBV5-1	TGCGCCAGCAGCTTGGGACCGGGAGGGGCAGATACGCAGTATTTT	CASSLGPGGADTQYF
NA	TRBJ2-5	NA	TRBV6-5	TGTGCCAGCTCTACAGGGGAGACCCAGTACTTC	CASSTGETQYF
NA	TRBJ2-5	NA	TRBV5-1	TGCGCCAGCAGCTTGGAAGCGGTAACCCAAGAGACCCAGTACTTC	CASSLEAVTQETQYF
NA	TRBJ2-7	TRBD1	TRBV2	TGTGCCAGCAGTGCGGACAGGACTCAACCTTACGAGCAGTACTTC	CASSADRTQPYEQYF
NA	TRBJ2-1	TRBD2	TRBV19	TGTGCCAGTCGGACTAGCGGGAGACGCAATGAGCAGTTCTTC	CASRTSGRRNEQFF
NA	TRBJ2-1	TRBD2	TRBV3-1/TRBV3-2	TGTGCCAGCAGCCTCTACGGGACTAGCGGCAATGAGCAGTTCTTC	CASSLYGTSGNEQFF
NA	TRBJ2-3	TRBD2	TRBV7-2	TGTGCCAGCACCTTTAGTCTGGCGGGAGGCTCTGGGGGAGATACGCAGTATTTT	CASTFSLAGGSGGDTQYF
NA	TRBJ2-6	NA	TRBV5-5	TGTGCCAGCAGCTTGAGGGGGATCCACTCTGGGGCCAACGTCCTGACTTTC	CASSLRGIHSGANVLTF
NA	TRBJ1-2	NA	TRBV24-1	TGTGCCACCAGTGATCACCAGGGGCGCAACTATGGCTACACCTTC	CATSDHQGRNYGYTF
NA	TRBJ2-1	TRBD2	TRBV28	TGTGCCAGCTGGGCTAGCGGGAGTTATGATGAGCAGTTCTTC	CASWASGSYDEQFF
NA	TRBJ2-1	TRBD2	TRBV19	TGTGCCAGTAGGGCCGGGACTAGCGGGATCAATGAGCAGTTCTTC	CASRAGTSGINEQFF
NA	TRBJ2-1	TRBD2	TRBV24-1	TGTGCCACCAGTGACCGTACTAGCGGGAGGGGGATCTACAATGAGCAGTTCTTC	CATSDRTSGRGIYNEQFF
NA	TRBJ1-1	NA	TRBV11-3	TGTGCCAGCAGCTTAGGGAGGAACACTGAAGCTTTCTTT	CASSLGRNTEAFF
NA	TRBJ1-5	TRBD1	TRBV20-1	TGCAGTGCTAGTTATCGGGACAGGGGGAGACAGCCCCAGCATTTT	CSASYRDRGRQPQHF
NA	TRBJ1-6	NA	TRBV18	TGTGCCAGCTCATCAGGAGGAGGACAGCATAATTCACCCCTCCACTTT	CASSSGGGQHNSPLHF
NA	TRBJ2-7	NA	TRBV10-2	TGCGCCAGCAGTGAGCCAGGACAGTCGTACGAGCAGTACTTC	CASSEPGQSYEQYF
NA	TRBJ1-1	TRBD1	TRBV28	TGTGCCAGCAGTCAGACCGGGACAGGGGAAGACACTGAAGCTTTCTTT	CASSQTGTGEDTEAFF
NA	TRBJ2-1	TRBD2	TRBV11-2	TGTGCCAGCAGCTCTGGGGGGACTATCCGAGCGGGAGTCTACAATGAGCAGTTCTTC	CASSSGGTIRAGVYNEQFF
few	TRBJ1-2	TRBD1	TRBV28	TGTGCCAGCAGATACCACTCAGGGGGAAATGACTATGGCTACACCTTC	CASRYHSGGNDYGYTF
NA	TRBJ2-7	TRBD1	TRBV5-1	TGCGCCAGCAGCTTGCTTTCTGGACAGGGCTACGAGCAGTACTTC	CASSLLSGQGYEQYF
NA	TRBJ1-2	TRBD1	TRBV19	TGTGCCAGTAGTACCCGGACAGGTTATGGCTACACCTTC	CASSTRTGYGYTF
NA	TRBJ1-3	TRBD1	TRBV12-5	TGTGCTAGTGGGAGGGACAGCTCTGGAAACACCATATATTTT	CASGRDSSGNTIYF
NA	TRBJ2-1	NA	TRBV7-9	TGTGCCAGCAGCTTCATGATGGCAGCGCTACAATACAATGAGCAGTTCTTC	CASSFMMAALQYNEQFF
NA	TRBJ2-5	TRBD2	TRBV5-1	TGCGCCAGCAAGGTGGGAGCGGGGCAAGAGACCCAGTACTTC	CASKVGAGQETQYF
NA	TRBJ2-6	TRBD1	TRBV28	TGTGCCAGCAGTTTATGGGACAGGGGGCGACGAGGGGCCAACGTCCTGACTTTC	CASSLWDRGRRGANVLTF
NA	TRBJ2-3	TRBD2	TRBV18	TGTGCCAGCTCACCGGAACTAGCGGGAGCCGGTACGCAGTATTTT	CASSPELAGAGTQYF
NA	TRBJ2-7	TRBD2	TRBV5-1	TGCGCCACTAAACCTAGCGGGAGCTACGAGCAGTACTTC	CATKPSGSYEQYF
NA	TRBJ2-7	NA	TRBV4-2	TGTGCCAGCAGCCCGTCTGAGGGTTACGAGCAGTACTTC	CASSPSEGYEQYF
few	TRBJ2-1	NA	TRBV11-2	TGTGCCAGCAGCCCGGCGGATGAGCAGTTCTTC	CASSPADEQFF
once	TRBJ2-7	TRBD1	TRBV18	TGTGCCAGCTCACTCGCCCCGGGCAGGGGGACCTACGAGCAGTACTTC	CASSLAPGRGTYEQYF
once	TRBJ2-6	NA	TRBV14	TGTGCCAGCAGCCCAGGGGAGACTGGGGCCAACGTCCTGACTTTC	CASSPGETGANVLTF
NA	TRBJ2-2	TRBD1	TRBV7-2	TGTGCCAGCAGCCCGCAGGGGGCCGCGAACACCGGGGAGCTGTTTTTT	CASSPQGAANTGELFF
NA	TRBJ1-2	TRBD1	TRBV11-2	TGTGCCAGCAGCCAAGGGACAGGCCTCTATGGCTACACCTTC	CASSQGTGLYGYTF
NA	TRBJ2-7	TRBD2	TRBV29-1	TGCAGCGTTGAAAGATGGCTAGCGGGAGGTGACGAGCAGTACTTC	CSVERWLAGGDEQYF
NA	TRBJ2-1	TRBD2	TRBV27	TGTGCCAGCAGTTTAAACGGGGCGGGGAGGGGTTCCTACAATGAGCAGTTCTTC	CASSLNGAGRGSYNEQFF
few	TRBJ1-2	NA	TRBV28	TGTGCCAGCAGCCCGGGTTTCCACTCTAACTATGGCTACACCTTC	CASSPGFHSNYGYTF
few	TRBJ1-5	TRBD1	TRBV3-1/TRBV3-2	TGTGCCAGCAGCAGAGGGACAGGGAAAAGCAATCAGCCCCAGCATTTT	CASSRGTGKSNQPQHF
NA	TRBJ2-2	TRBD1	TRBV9	TGTGCCAACTCACACAGGGGGCAGAACACCGGGGAGCTGTTTTTT	CANSHRGQNTGELFF
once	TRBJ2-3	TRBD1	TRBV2	TGTGCCAGCAGCCGAGCCCCGGGACAGGTCCTCACAGATACGCAGTATTTT	CASSRAPGQVLTDTQYF
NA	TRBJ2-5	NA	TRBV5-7	TGTGCCAGCAGGCATGACAGGAAAGAGACCCAGTACTTC	CASRHDRKETQYF
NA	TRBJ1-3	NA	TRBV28	TGTGCCAGCAGCGACGTAAGCGGGTTCGTTGGAAACACCATATATTTT	CASSDVSGFVGNTIYF
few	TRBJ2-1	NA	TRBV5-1	TGCGCCAGCAGCCCCCTAGCAGACCTCTCCTACAATGAGCAGTTCTTC	CASSPLADLSYNEQFF
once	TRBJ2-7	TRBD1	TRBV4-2	TGTGCCAGCAGCCAAGATCTCCTAGTACAGGGGGCCAGGGGAGAGCAGTACTTC	CASSQDLLVQGARGEQYF
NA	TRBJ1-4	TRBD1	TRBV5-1	TGCGCCAGCAGCCTAGGGACAGCCGTTGGGGAAAAACTGTTTTTT	CASSLGTAVGEKLFF
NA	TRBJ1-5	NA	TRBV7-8	TGTGCCAGCAGCTCTCAACAGGGTCCCGATCAGCCCCAGCATTTT	CASSSQQGPDQPQHF
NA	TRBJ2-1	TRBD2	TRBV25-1	TGTGCCAGCAGTGTAGCGGGAGGGGACAATGAGCAGTTCTTC	CASSVAGGDNEQFF
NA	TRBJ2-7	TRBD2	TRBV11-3	TGTGCCAGCAGCAAACAGCGGGGCCAGAATTACGAGCAGTACTTC	CASSKQRGQNYEQYF
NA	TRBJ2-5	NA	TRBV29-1	TGCAGCGTTGGGGAGCAGGAGACCCAGTACTTC	CSVGEQETQYF
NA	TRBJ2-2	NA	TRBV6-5	TGTGCCAGCAGTTACTCGCCAGCGGGGAACACCGGGGAGCTGTTTTTT	CASSYSPAGNTGELFF